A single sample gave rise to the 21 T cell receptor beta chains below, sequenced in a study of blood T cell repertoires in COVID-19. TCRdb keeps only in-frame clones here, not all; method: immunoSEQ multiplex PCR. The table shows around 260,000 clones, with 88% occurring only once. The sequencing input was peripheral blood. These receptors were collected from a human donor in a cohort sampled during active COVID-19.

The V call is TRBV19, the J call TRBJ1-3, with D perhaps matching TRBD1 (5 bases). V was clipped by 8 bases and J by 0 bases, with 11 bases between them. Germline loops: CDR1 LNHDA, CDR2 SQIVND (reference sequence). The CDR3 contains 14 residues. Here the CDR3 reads CASGGVNSGNTIYF. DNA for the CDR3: TGTGCCAGTGGAGGGGTGAACTCTGGAAACACCATATATTTT.

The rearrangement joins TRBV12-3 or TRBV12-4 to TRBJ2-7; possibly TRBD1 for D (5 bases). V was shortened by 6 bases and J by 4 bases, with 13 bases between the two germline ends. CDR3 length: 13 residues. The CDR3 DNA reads TGTGCCAGCAGACTTGACAGTTCATACGAGCAGTACTTC. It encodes CASRLDSSYEQYF.

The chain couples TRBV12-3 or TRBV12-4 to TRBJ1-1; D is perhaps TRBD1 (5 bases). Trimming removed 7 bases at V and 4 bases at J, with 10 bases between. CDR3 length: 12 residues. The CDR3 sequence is CASTKRGTEAFF. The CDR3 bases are TGTGCCAGCACTAAAAGGGGCACTGAAGCTTTCTTT.

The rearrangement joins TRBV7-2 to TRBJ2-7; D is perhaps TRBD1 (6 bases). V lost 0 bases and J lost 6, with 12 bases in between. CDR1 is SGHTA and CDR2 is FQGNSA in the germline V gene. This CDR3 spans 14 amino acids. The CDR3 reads CASSLAGTKSEQYF. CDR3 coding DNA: TGTGCCAGCAGCTTAGCGGGGACAAAGAGCGAGCAGTACTTC.

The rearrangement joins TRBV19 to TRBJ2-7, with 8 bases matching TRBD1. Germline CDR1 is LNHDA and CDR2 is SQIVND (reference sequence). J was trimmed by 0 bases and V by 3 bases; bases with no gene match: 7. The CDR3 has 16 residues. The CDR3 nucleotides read TGTGCCAGTAGTATCAGGACAGGGACGGCCTCCTACGAGCAGTACTTC. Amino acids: CASSIRTGTASYEQYF.

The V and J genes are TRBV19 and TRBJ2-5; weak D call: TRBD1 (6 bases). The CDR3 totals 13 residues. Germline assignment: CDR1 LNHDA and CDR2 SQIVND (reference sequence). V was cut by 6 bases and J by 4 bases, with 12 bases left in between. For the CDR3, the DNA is TGTGCCAGTAGACCCTCAGGGGCAGAGACCCAGTACTTC. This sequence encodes CASRPSGAETQYF.

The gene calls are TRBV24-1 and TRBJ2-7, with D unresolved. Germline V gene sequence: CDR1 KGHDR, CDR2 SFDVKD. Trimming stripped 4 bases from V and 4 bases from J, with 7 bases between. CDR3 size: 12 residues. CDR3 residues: CATSESGYEQYF. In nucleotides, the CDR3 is TGTGCCACCAGTGAGTCAGGTTACGAGCAGTACTTC.

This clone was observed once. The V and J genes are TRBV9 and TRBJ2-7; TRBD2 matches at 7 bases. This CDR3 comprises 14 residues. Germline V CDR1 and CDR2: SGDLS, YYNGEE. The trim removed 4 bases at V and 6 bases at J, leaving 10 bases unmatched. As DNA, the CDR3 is TGTGCCAGCAGCCCCGGGGACTCGGGGGGCGAGCAGTACTTC. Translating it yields CASSPGDSGGEQYF.

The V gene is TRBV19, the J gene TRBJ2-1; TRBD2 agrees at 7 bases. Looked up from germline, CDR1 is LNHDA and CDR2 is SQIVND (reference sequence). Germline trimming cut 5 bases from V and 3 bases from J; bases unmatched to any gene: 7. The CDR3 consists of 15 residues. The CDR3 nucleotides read TGTGCCAGTAGTCTCGGGGTAGCGGGCTACAATGAGCAGTTCTTC. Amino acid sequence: CASSLGVAGYNEQFF. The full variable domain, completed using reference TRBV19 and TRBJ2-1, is DGGITQSPKYLFRKEGQNVTLSCEQNLNHDAMYWYRQDPGQGLRLIYYSQIVNDFQKGDIAEGYSVSREKKESFPLTVTSAQKNPTAFYLCASSLGVAGYNEQFFGPGTRLTVL.

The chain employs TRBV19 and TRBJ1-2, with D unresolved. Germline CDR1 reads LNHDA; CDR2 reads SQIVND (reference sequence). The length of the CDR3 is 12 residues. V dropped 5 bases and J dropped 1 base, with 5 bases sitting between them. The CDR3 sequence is CASSPRNYGYTF. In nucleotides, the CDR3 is TGTGCCAGTAGTCCGCGTAACTATGGCTACACCTTC.

The CDR3: CASSHSYEQYF. CDR3 in DNA: TGTGCCAGCAGCCATAGCTACGAGCAGTACTTC. This chain links TRBV3-1 (or the pseudogene TRBV3-2) with TRBJ2-7, with unresolved D. Germline lookup yields CDR1 LGHDT and CDR2 YNNKEL (reference sequence). The CDR3 has 11 amino acids. The V and J ends lost 3 bases and 3 bases respectively, with 3 bases between them.

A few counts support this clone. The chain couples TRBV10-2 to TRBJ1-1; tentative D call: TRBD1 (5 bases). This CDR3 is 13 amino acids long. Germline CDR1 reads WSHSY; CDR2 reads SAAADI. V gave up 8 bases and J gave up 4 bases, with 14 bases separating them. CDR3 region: CASLEGQGTEAFF. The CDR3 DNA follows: TGCGCCAGCCTGGAGGGTCAGGGCACTGAAGCTTTCTTT.

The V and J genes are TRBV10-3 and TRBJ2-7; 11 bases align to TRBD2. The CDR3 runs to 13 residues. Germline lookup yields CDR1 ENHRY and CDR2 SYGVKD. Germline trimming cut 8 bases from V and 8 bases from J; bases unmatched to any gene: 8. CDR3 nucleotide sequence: TGTGCCATCGGGATAGCGGGGGGGCTCCAGCAGTACTTC. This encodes CAIGIAGGLQQYF.

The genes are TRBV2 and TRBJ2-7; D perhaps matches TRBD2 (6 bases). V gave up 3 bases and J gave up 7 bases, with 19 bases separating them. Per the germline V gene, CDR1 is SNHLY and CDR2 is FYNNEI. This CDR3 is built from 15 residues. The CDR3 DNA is TGTGCCAGCAGTGAGTCTTTGGAGGGAACGTGGGAGCAGTACTTC. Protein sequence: CASSESLEGTWEQYF.

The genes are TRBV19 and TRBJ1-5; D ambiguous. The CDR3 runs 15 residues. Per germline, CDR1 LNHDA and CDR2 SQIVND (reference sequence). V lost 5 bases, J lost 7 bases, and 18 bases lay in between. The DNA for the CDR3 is TGTGCCAGTAGTCTCCCGGGGAGGGCGGGCCAGCCCCAGCATTTT. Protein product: CASSLPGRAGQPQHF.

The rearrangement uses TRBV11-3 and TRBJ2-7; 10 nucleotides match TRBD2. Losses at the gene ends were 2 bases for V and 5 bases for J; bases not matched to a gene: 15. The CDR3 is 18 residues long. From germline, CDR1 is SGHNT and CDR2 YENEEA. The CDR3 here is CASSLWASGGRSSDEQYF. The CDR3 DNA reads TGTGCCAGCAGCTTATGGGCTAGCGGGGGCCGAAGTTCGGACGAGCAGTACTTC.

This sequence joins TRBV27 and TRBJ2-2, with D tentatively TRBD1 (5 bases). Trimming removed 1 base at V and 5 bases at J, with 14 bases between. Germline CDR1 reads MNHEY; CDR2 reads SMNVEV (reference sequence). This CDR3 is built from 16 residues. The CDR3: CASSLFAGMTTGELFF. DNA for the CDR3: TGTGCCAGCAGTTTATTCGCAGGGATGACTACCGGGGAGCTGTTTTTT.

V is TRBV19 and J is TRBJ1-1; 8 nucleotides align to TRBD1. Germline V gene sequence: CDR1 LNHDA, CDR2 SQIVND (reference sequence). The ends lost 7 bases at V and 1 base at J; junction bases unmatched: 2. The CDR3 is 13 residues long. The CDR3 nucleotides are TGTGCCAGTACAGGGGGCTGGAACACTGAAGCTTTCTTT. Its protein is CASTGGWNTEAFF.

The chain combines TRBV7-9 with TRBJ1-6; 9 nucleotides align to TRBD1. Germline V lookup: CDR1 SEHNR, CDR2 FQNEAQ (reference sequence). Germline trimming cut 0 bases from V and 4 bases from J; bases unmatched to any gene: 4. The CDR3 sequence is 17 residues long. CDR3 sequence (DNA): TGTGCCAGCAGCTTAGCTGGACAGGGGTCTTATAATTCACCCCTCCACTTT. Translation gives CASSLAGQGSYNSPLHF.

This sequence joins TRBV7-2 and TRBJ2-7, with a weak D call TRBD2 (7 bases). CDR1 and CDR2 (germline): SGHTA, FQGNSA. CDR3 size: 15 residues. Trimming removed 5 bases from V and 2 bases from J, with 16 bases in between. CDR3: CASSHVGGPPYEQYF. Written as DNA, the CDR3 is TGTGCCAGCAGCCACGTGGGGGGGCCTCCCTACGAGCAGTACTTC.

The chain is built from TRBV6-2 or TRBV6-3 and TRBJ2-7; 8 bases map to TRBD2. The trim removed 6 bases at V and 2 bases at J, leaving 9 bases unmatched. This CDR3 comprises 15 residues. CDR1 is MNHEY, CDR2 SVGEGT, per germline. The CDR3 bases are TGTGCCAGCAGCCCTACTACTAGCGGTCCCTACGAGCAGTACTTC. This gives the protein CASSPTTSGPYEQYF.